This is a list of T cell receptor beta chains from one sample in a study of human T cells and chemical hapten exposure. One entry per CDR3 protein results from TCRdb running MiXCR on the RACE reads. This table has 370,000 or so distinct CDR3 sequences, more than 4.5% appearing once. The sample here was whole blood, taken in connection with sensitization to the hapten diphenylcyclopropenone (DPC). Every receptor here comes from a woman in her 50s with alopecia areata. Some clones in this sample may be carry-over from other donors' samples. The CDR3 runs from the conserved cysteine through the conserved F or W. The D gene is left open where the match is weak. The listing skips clone size in some rows; elsewhere it reads once, few, many or a size class.

v_call,clone_size,j_call,d_call,cdr3_nt,cdr3_aa
TRBV29-1,many,TRBJ2-7,.,TGCAGCGTTGAAGATCTGGATCTGGAGCAGTACTTC,CSVEDLDLEQYF
TRBV20-1,few,TRBJ2-7,TRBD1,TGCAGTGCTAGAGATTGGGACAGGACCTACGAGCAGTACTTC,CSARDWDRTYEQYF
TRBV20-1,many,TRBJ1-6,.,TGCAGTGCTAGAGACAGGCAGAGGGTTTTTAGCTCCTATAATTCACCCCTCCACTTT,CSARDRQRVFSSYNSPLHF
TRBV20-1,many,TRBJ2-5,.,TGCAGTGCTAGTCCCATCGATCGGACCCAAGAGACCCAGTACTTC,CSASPIDRTQETQYF
TRBV7-2,.,TRBJ1-4,.,TGTGCCAGCAGCCCGGGGCCCGGGGGAAAACTGTTTTTT,CASSPGPGGKLFF
TRBV4-2,few,TRBJ1-6,TRBD1,TGTGCCAGCAGCCATGGGCGGACAGGCTATAATTCACCCCTCCACTTT,CASSHGRTGYNSPLHF
TRBV5-1,many,TRBJ1-1,TRBD1,TGCGCCAGCAGCTTGATCAGGGCAGGGGGAGGCCTGAACACTGAAGCTTTCTTT,CASSLIRAGGGLNTEAFF
TRBV7-9,many,TRBJ2-7,.,TGTGCCAGCAGCTCCGCGGGTCGGGCAAGCTTGGGGCAGTACTTC,CASSSAGRASLGQYF
TRBV20-1,.,TRBJ2-1,TRBD2,TGCAGTGCTAGAGGGGGTAGCGGGAGGACGGAGCAGTTCTTC,CSARGGSGRTEQFF
TRBV5-1,.,TRBJ1-1,.,TGCGCCAGCAGCTTGGGGGGTCCAGGAGTTCGGGCTTTCTTT,CASSLGGPGVRAFF
TRBV3-1,few,TRBJ2-3,TRBD2,TGTGCCAGCAGCCACAATAGCGGGCGACACACAGATACGCAGTATTTT,CASSHNSGRHTDTQYF
TRBV7-7,few,TRBJ2-2,.,TGTGCCAGCAGCTTAGATACAGGCCCGAACACCGGGGAGCTGTTTTTT,CASSLDTGPNTGELFF
TRBV29-1,many,TRBJ2-7,.,TGCAGCGTGAGCGCAGCGGGTGCCTACGAGCAGTACTTC,CSVSAAGAYEQYF
TRBV27,many,TRBJ1-2,TRBD1,TGTGCCAGCAGGGAGCAGGGGGCCGGATATGGCTACACCTTC,CASREQGAGYGYTF
TRBV9,few,TRBJ2-1,TRBD2,TGTGCCAGCAGCACGACACCCGCTAGCGGGGGGTACAATGAGCAGTTCTTC,CASSTTPASGGYNEQFF
TRBV20-1,.,TRBJ1-5,.,TGCAGTGCTAGAGGAGGGGCCGCGCCCCAGCATTTT,CSARGGAAPQHF
TRBV5-6,many,TRBJ1-1,.,TGTGCCAGCAGCTTGCGGGGCCCCACTGAAGCTTTCTTT,CASSLRGPTEAFF
TRBV7-2,.,TRBJ2-7,TRBD2,TGTGCCAGCAGCTTATTGGCTAGCGGGATTCTTTCCTACGAGCAGTACTTC,CASSLLASGILSYEQYF
TRBV30,.,TRBJ2-2,.,TGTGCCTGGAGTGTACTTCGGCGGACCGGGGAGCTGTTTTTT,CAWSVLRRTGELFF
TRBV2,many,TRBJ2-5,.,TGTGCCAGAAAACGGGGGAACCAAGAGACCCAGTACTTC,CARKRGNQETQYF
TRBV12-3/TRBV12-4,.,TRBJ1-1,.,TGTGCCAGCAGTTTAGAGGCGGCAGTGAACACTGAAGCTTTCTTT,CASSLEAAVNTEAFF
TRBV5-6,.,TRBJ2-5,.,TGTGCCAGCAGCTTGGTAGCAGGGATGAATGTGCAAGAGACCCAGTACTTC,CASSLVAGMNVQETQYF
TRBV2,many,TRBJ1-4,TRBD1,TGTGCCAGCAGTATCCAGGGGGAGGGAAAACTGTTTTTT,CASSIQGEGKLFF
TRBV28,many,TRBJ2-3,.,TGTGCCAGCAGCGGCGGGGTTTCTCTAAGCACAGATACGCAGTATTTT,CASSGGVSLSTDTQYF
TRBV29-1,many,TRBJ1-1,.,TGCAGCGTTGAAGGCCGGGGCACTGAAGCTTTCTTT,CSVEGRGTEAFF
TRBV27,.,TRBJ2-7,.,TGTGCCAGCAGTTTGGGTACCCTCAGCGAGCAGTACTTC,CASSLGTLSEQYF
TRBV7-8,.,TRBJ1-5,TRBD1,TGTGCCAGCAGCTCAGGACAGGGGGCTTTAGGTCAGCCCCAGCATTTT,CASSSGQGALGQPQHF